The clone carrying this TCR beta chain came up a few times. These data are taken from a study of T-cell memory formation after mild COVID-19. Each CDR3 protein is one row after TCRdb ran MiXCR on the 5' RACE reads. The table includes around 390,000 distinct CDR3 sequences, 15% to 20% detected once. The germline V gene has CDR1 SGHKS and CDR2 YYEKEE (reference sequence). This CDR3 contains 15 residues. V trimming: 0 bases; J trimming: 3 bases; junction bases outside the gene matches: 5. This TCR was recovered from a man aged 18 to 30 who had mild COVID-19 (a few samples of this study predate the infection). Cell type and time point are not known. The specimen sequenced was PBMCs or a T cell subset sorted from them (not recorded which). The chain is built from TRBV5-5 and TRBJ1-1; 7 positions agree with TRBD1. The CDR3 region is CASSLVPQGDTEAFF. CDR3 bases: TGTGCCAGCAGCTTGGTTCCCCAGGGGGACACTGAAGCTTTCTTT.